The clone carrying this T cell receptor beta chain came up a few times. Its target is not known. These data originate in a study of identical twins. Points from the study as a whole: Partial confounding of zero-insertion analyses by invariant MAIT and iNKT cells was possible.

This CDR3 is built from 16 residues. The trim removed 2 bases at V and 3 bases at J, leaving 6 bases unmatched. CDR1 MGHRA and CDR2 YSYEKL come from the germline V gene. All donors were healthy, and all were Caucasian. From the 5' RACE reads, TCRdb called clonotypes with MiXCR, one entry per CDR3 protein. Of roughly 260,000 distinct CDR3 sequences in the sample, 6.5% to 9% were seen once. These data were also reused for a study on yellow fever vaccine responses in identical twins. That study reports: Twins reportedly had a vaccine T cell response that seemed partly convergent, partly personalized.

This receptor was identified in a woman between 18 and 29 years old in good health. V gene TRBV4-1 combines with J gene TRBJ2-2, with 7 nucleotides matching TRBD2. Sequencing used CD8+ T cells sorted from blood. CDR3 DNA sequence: TGCGCCAGCAGCCAAATGCCTAGCGGCGACACCGGGGAGCTGTTTTTT. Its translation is CASSQMPSGDTGELFF.